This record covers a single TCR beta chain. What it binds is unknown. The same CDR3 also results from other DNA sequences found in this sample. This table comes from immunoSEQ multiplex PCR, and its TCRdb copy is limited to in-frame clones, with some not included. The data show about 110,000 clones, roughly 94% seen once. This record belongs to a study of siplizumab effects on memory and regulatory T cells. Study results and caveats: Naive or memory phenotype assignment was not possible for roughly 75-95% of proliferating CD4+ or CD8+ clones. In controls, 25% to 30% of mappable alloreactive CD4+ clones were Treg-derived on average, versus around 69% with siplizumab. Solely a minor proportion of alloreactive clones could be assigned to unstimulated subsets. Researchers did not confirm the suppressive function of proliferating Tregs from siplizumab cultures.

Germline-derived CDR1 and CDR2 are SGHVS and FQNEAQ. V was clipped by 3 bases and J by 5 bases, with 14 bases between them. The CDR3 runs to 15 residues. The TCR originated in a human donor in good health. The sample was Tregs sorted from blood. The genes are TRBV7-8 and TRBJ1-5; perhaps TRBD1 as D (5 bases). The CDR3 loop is CASSLWSGRDQPQHF. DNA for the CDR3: TGTGCCAGCAGCTTGTGGTCAGGGCGGGATCAGCCCCAGCATTTT.